This TCR beta chain was profiled in a study of T cell responses to AZD1222 COVID-19 vaccine. In regard to this clone: Its antigen is undetermined.

The assay was immunoSEQ multiplex PCR, and TCRdb's table has in-frame clones only and misses some. The table has 40,000 to 60,000 clones, approximately 86% seen once. General study points: Clonal diversity may have been underestimated, and the donors were mostly white British, with more females than males. Unmutated variant regions reportedly attract nearly half of all spike-specific TCRs. The CD4 TCRs associated with vaccination extended across spike and predominated at 160-218 and 743-854.

The material sequenced was peripheral blood, taken 28 days after the second AZD1222 dose. The sequence was collected from an adult who received the AZD1222 COVID-19 vaccine.

The CDR3 nucleotides read TGTGCCAGCAGCCAACGCCCTAGCGGGAGTGGCTACGAGCAGTACTTC. It translates to CASSQRPSGSGYEQYF. The chain uses TRBV3-1 (or the pseudogene TRBV3-2) and TRBJ2-7, with 10 positions matching TRBD2. Germline CDR1 reads LGHDT; CDR2 reads YNNKEL (reference sequence). The CDR3 totals 16 residues. After removal of 2 bases from V and 3 bases from J, the junction contained 7 bases not matched to a gene.